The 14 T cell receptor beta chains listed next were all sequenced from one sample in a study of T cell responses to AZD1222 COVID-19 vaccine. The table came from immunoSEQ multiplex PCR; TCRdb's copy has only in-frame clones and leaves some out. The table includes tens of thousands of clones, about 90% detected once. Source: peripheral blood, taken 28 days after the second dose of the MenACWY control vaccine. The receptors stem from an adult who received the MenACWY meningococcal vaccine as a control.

The CDR3 loop is CASSQDLAGGTYEQYF. DNA of the CDR3: TGTGCCAGCAGCCAAGATCTCGCGGGAGGGACCTACGAGCAGTACTTC. The chain combines TRBV3-1 (or the pseudogene TRBV3-2) with TRBJ2-7, with 9 nucleotides matching TRBD2. Trimming at V came to 0 bases and at J to 2 bases, leaving 5 bases not matched to a gene. The CDR3 extends over 16 amino acids. The V gene's germline CDR1 is LGHDT and CDR2 YNNKEL (reference sequence).

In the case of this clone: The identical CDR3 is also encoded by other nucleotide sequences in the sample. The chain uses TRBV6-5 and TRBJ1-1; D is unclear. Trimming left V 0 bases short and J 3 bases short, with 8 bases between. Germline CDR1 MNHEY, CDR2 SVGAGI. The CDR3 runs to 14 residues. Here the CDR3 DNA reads TGTGCCAGCAGTTACTCCTTTCTAGACACTGAAGCTTTCTTT. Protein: CASSYSFLDTEAFF.

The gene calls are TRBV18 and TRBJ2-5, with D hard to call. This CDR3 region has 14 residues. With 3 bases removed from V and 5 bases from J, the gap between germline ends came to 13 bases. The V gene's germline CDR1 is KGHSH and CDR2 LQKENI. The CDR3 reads CASSPTAGRETQYF. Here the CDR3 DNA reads TGTGCCAGCTCACCGACGGCAGGCAGGGAGACCCAGTACTTC.

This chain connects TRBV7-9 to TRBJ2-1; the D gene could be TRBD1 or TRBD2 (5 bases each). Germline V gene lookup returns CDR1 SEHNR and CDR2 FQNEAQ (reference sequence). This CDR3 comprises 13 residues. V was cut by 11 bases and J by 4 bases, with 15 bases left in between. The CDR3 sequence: CAWGSRRYNEQFF. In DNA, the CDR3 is TGTGCCTGGGGGAGTCGGCGGTACAATGAGCAGTTCTTC.

The CDR3 DNA reads as TGTGCCAGCAGTTCGGAGGACTCGGAGACCCAGTACTTC. Its protein product is CASSSEDSETQYF. The chain recombines TRBV28 with TRBJ2-5; D perhaps matches TRBD2 (5 bases). The CDR3 extends over 13 amino acids. V lost 4 bases and J 5 bases, leaving 11 bases between the germline ends. Germline loops: CDR1 MDHEN, CDR2 SYDVKM.

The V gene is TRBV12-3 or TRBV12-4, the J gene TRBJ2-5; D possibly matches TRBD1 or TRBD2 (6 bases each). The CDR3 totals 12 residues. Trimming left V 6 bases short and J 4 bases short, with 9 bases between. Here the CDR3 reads CASSRGRETQYF. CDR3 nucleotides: TGTGCCAGCAGCCGGGGGCGAGAGACCCAGTACTTC.

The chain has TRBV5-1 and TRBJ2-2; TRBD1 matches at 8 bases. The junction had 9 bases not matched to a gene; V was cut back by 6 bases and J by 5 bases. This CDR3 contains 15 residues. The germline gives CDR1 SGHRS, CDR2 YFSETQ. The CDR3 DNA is TGCGCCAGCACCCATCAGGGGGCGCTGACCGGGGAGCTGTTTTTT. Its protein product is CASTHQGALTGELFF.

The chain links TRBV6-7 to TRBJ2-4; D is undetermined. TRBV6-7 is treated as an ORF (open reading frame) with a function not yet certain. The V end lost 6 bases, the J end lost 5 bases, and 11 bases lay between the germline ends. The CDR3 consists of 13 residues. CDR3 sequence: CASSRTGENIQYF. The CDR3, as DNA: TGTGCCAGCAGCCGCACCGGAGAAAACATTCAGTACTTC.

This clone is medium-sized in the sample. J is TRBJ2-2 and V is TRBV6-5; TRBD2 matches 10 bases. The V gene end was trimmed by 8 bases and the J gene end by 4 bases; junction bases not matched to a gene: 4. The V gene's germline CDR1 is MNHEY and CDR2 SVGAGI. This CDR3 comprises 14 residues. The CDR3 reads CASQREGSTGELFF. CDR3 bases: TGTGCCAGCCAGCGGGAGGGGAGCACCGGGGAGCTGTTTTTT.

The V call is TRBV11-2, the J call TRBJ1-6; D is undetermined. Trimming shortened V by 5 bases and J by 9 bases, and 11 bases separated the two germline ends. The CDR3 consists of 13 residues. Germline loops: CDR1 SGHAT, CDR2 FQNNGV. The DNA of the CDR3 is TGTGCCAGCAGCCAGCAGGAATTTTCACCCCTCCACTTT. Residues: CASSQQEFSPLHF. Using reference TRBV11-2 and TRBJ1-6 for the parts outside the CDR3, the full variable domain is EAGVAQSPRYKIIEKRQSVAFWCNPISGHATLYWYQQILGQGPKLLIQFQNNGVVDDSQLPKDRFSAERLKGVDSTLKIQPAKLEDSAVYLCASSQQEFSPLHFGNGTRLTVT.

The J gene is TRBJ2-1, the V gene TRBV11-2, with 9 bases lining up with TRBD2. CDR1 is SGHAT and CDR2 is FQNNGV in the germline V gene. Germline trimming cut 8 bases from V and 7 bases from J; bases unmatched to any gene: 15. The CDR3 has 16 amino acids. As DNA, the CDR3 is TGTGCCAGCGAGGGTGGCGGGAGGGAGACGGGGAATGAGCAGTTCTTC. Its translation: CASEGGGRETGNEQFF. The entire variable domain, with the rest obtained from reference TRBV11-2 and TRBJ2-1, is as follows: EAGVAQSPRYKIIEKRQSVAFWCNPISGHATLYWYQQILGQGPKLLIQFQNNGVVDDSQLPKDRFSAERLKGVDSTLKIQPAKLEDSAVYLCASEGGGRETGNEQFFGPGTRLTVL.

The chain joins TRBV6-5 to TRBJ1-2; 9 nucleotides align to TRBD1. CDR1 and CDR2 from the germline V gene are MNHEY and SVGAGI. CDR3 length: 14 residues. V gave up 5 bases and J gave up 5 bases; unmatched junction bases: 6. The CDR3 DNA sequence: TGTGCCAGCAGTCCGGCCGGGACAGGGTATGGCTACACCTTC. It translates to CASSPAGTGYGYTF.

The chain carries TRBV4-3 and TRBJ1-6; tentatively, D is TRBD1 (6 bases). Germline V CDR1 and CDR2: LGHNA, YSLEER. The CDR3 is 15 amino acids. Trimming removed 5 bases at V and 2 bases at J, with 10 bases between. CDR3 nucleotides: TGCGCCAGCAGCGCAACAGGGACCTATAATTCACCCCTCCACTTT. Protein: CASSATGTYNSPLHF.

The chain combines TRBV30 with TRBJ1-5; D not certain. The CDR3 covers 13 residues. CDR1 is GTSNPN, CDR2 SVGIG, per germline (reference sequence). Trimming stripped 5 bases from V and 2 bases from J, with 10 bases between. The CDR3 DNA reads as TGTGCCTGGCGTGGTGGAGGCAATCAGCCCCAGCATTTT. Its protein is CAWRGGGNQPQHF.